The next 27 T cell receptor beta chains were all read from a single sample in a study of regulatory T cells in long-lasting Graves disease. Time point given: persistent/refractory GD, antithyroid drugs over 5 years with positive TRAb. The authors made the TCR library using RNA they extracted from PBMCs. In building TCR beta libraries, iRepertoire HTBI primers were used together with Arm-PCR of CDR3 regions. TCRdb recomputed calls from the multiplex PCR reads with MiXCR, one row per CDR3 protein. The sample shows a few hundred thousand distinct CDR3 sequences, around a quarter of them seen only once. The material was peripheral blood mononuclear cells (PBMCs), obtained when the disease was refractory, from a patient treated with antithyroid drugs. All receptors come from a female donor with Graves disease.

This chain uses TRBV30 with TRBJ1-5, with D unclear. The V gene's germline CDR1 is GTSNPN and CDR2 SVGIG (reference sequence). V lost 0 bases, J lost 1 base, and 4 bases lay in between. The CDR3 runs 13 residues. This CDR3 is CAWSVNSNQPQHF. CDR3 nucleotide sequence: TGTGCCTGGAGTGTAAACAGCAATCAGCCCCAGCATTTT.

This clonotype has only a few counts. The V call is TRBV11-2, the J call TRBJ2-7; 8 bases are a match to TRBD2. Trimming took 5 bases from V and 3 from J; bases not matched to a gene: 12. This CDR3 contains 16 residues. Germline values: CDR1 SGHAT, CDR2 FQNNGV. In DNA form, the CDR3 reads TGTGCCAGCAGCCCTATTGACGGGGGGGCCCGCTACGAGCAGTACTTC. Translated, it gives CASSPIDGGARYEQYF.

There are many counts of this clonotype. The genes are TRBV27 and TRBJ2-5; tentative D call: TRBD1 (5 bases). Germline lookup yields CDR1 MNHEY and CDR2 SMNVEV (reference sequence). The CDR3 spans 14 residues. The V and J ends lost 5 bases and 0 bases respectively, with 10 bases between them. Here the CDR3 reads CASSTRQYQETQYF. The CDR3 bases are TGTGCCAGCAGTACCCGACAGTACCAAGAGACCCAGTACTTC.

This clonotype was seen at least ten times. V gene TRBV20-1 combines with J gene TRBJ2-7, with 9 nucleotides matching TRBD2. CDR1 and CDR2 from the germline V gene are DFQATT and SNEGSKA (reference sequence). Unmatched junction bases numbered 3, after V lost 6 bases and J lost 0 bases. The length of the CDR3 is 13 residues. In DNA form, the CDR3 reads TGCAGTGCACTAGCGGGTTACTCCTACGAGCAGTACTTC. Translated, it gives CSALAGYSYEQYF.

This clonotype was counted at least ten times. The rearrangement joins TRBV28 to TRBJ2-5, with 8 bases fitting TRBD1. Germline V gene data show CDR1 as MDHEN and CDR2 as SYDVKM. CDR3 size: 14 residues. J lost 8 bases, V lost 5 bases, and 10 bases had no gene match. The CDR3 nucleotides are TGTGCCAGCAGTCCGACAGGGGCGACAGGTACCCAGTACTTC. Amino acids: CASSPTGATGTQYF.

The sample holds many counts of this clonotype. The chain has TRBV28 and TRBJ2-7; no definite D call. The CDR3 runs to 14 residues. Germline V gene sequence: CDR1 MDHEN, CDR2 SYDVKM. V dropped 4 bases and J dropped 0 bases, with 10 bases sitting between them. DNA for the CDR3: TGTGCCAGCAGTTGGTTACGGATCTCCTACGAGCAGTACTTC. Translating gives CASSWLRISYEQYF.

The chain is built from TRBV24-1 and TRBJ1-1; the D gene is possibly TRBD1 (5 bases). Between the trimmed V and J ends, which lost 6 bases and 5 bases, there was a span of 12 bases. Germline V lookup: CDR1 KGHDR, CDR2 SFDVKD. The CDR3 consists of 13 residues. The chain's CDR3 is CATSLGDFTEAFF. CDR3 nucleotides: TGTGCCACCAGTTTAGGGGACTTTACTGAAGCTTTCTTT.

This clonotype was seen repeatedly, ten times or more. V gene TRBV28 combines with J gene TRBJ2-7; D is tentatively TRBD1 or TRBD2 (5 bases each). This CDR3 has 16 residues. V was clipped by 5 bases and J by 1 base, with 18 bases between them. From germline, CDR1 is MDHEN and CDR2 SYDVKM. The CDR3 nucleotides read TGTGCCAGCAGTAGCGAATGGGGACGGCGATCCTACGAGCAGTACTTC. Encoded protein: CASSSEWGRRSYEQYF.

This clonotype has ten or more counts. The chain couples TRBV29-1 to TRBJ2-5; the D gene is possibly TRBD1 (5 bases). Looked up from germline, CDR1 is SQVTM and CDR2 is ANQGSEA. This CDR3 is built from 12 residues. Trimming stripped 4 bases from V and 1 base from J, with 7 bases between. For the CDR3, the DNA is TGCAGCGTTGGACAGCTCCAAGAGACCCAGTACTTC. It encodes CSVGQLQETQYF.

The rearrangement uses TRBV19 and TRBJ1-1; TRBD1 matches at 8 bases. V dropped 4 bases and J dropped 4; count of bases not matched to a gene: 5. Germline-derived CDR1 and CDR2 are LNHDA and SQIVND (reference sequence). CDR3 length equals 14 residues. CDR3 nucleotide sequence: TGTGCCAGTAGTACCGCAGGGGGCGGCACTGAAGCTTTCTTT. Translation gives CASSTAGGGTEAFF.

This clonotype was seen a handful of times. V usage is TRBV30 and J usage is TRBJ2-7, with 12 nucleotides matching TRBD2. This CDR3 region has 15 residues. Germline CDR1 reads GTSNPN; CDR2 reads SVGIG (reference sequence). The V segment lost 5 bases and the J segment 4 bases; nucleotides outside the gene matches: 9. The CDR3 coding sequence is TGTGCCTGGTCCTTGACTAGCGGGGGCCGTTACGAGCAGTACTTC. It translates to CAWSLTSGGRYEQYF. Full variable domain (rest looked up from reference TRBV30 and TRBJ2-7): SQTIHQWPATLVQPVGSPLSLECTVEGTSNPNLYWYRQAAGRGLQLLFYSVGIGQISSEVPQNLSASRPQDRQFILSSKKLLLSDSGFYLCAWSLTSGGRYEQYFGPGTRLTVT.

This chain joins TRBV20-1 and TRBJ1-3; D is unresolved. The germline V and J ends were trimmed by 3 bases and 0 bases, with 9 bases remaining between them. The CDR3 totals 14 residues. Germline V gives CDR1 DFQATT, CDR2 SNEGSKA (reference sequence). Here the CDR3 DNA reads TGCAGTGCTAGTCCCACGACCTCTGGAAACACCATATATTTT. Protein: CSASPTTSGNTIYF.

The table lists this clonotype with many counts. DNA for the CDR3: TGCAGTGCTAGCTCGTCAGCCGACAGGTCCTACGAGCAGTACTTC. Translation gives CSASSSADRSYEQYF. The rearrangement joins TRBV20-1 to TRBJ2-7, with D perhaps matching TRBD1 (6 bases). CDR3 length equals 15 residues. V lost 3 bases, J lost 1 base, and 16 bases lay in between. Germline CDR1 is DFQATT and CDR2 is SNEGSKA (reference sequence).

For this clonotype: A read error may be the cause here, since a much bigger clone is one base away. The V gene is TRBV28, the J gene TRBJ2-7, with 11 bases identical to TRBD1. Germline V lookup: CDR1 MDHEN, CDR2 SYDVKM. V lost 2 bases and J lost 6; bases outside the gene matches: 6. This CDR3 has 15 residues. The CDR3 spells CASSLGGQGESEQYF. In DNA, the CDR3 is TGTGCCAGCAGTTTAGGGGGACAGGGGGAGAGCGAGCAGTACTTC.

This clonotype was seen many times. The CDR3, as DNA: TGCAGTGCTAGAGATCAAGCAGGCACTGAAGCTTTCTTT. Its protein is CSARDQAGTEAFF. The chain joins TRBV20-1 to TRBJ1-1, with D unresolved. Trimming took off 0 bases at V and 4 bases at J, with 9 bases between the two ends. The CDR3 spans 13 residues. Germline V lookup: CDR1 DFQATT, CDR2 SNEGSKA (reference sequence).

This clonotype occurred a few times. This chain links TRBV20-1 with TRBJ2-5; possibly TRBD1 for D (5 bases). Trimming shortened V by 0 bases and J by 2 bases, and 10 bases separated the two germline ends. Germline loops: CDR1 DFQATT, CDR2 SNEGSKA (reference sequence). The CDR3 loop spans 14 amino acids. The CDR3 nucleotides read TGCAGTGCTAGAGATTTAGGGGAACAAGAGACCCAGTACTTC. Translated, it gives CSARDLGEQETQYF.

This clonotype was seen at least ten times. The chain couples TRBV12-3 or TRBV12-4 to TRBJ1-6, with D hard to call. The length of the CDR3 is 12 residues. The V end lost 7 bases, the J end lost 8 bases, and 9 bases lay between the germline ends. The CDR3 DNA is TGTGCCAGCAATTTGAAGGATTCACCCCTCCACTTT. Its translation is CASNLKDSPLHF.

This clonotype was recorded many times. The chain employs TRBV27 and TRBJ1-1; D is uncertain. CDR1 MNHEY and CDR2 SMNVEV come from the germline V gene (reference sequence). The CDR3 contains 13 residues. The V gene lost 0 bases and the J gene lost 4 bases, with 6 bases spanning the gap. The CDR3 is CASSLSRGTEAFF. As DNA, the CDR3 is TGTGCCAGCAGTTTATCGCGGGGCACTGAAGCTTTCTTT.

This clonotype appeared once. The CDR3 coding sequence is TGCGCCAGCAGCCAAGTCGTCCTAGAGACCCAGTACTTC. Translated, it gives CASSQVVLETQYF. The gene calls are TRBV4-3 and TRBJ2-5; D gene uncertain. Trimming shortened V by 1 base and J by 4 bases, and 7 bases separated the two germline ends. This CDR3 is 13 amino acids long. In germline, CDR1 is LGHNA, CDR2 YSLEER.

This clonotype was counted only a few times. The rearrangement joins TRBV9 to TRBJ1-4; unclear D gene. The germline CDR1 and CDR2 sequences are SGDLS and YYNGEE. This CDR3 has 19 amino acids. Trimming shortened V by 4 bases and J by 0 bases, and 22 bases separated the two germline ends. CDR3 sequence: CASSLRSVATTTTNEKLFF. As DNA, the CDR3 is TGTGCCAGCAGCTTAAGAAGCGTAGCAACAACGACAACTAATGAAAAACTGTTTTTT.

The CDR3 sequence: CASSLTSGSNTGELFF. CDR3 sequence (DNA): TGTGCCAGCAGTTTAACTAGCGGATCGAACACCGGGGAGCTGTTTTTT. The J gene is TRBJ2-2, the V gene TRBV28; 8 bases line up with TRBD2. CDR1 is MDHEN and CDR2 is SYDVKM in the germline V gene. Trimming took 2 bases from V and 0 from J; bases not matched to a gene: 2. The CDR3 totals 16 residues. The whole variable domain, remainder taken from reference TRBV28 and TRBJ2-2, is DVKVTQSSRYLVKRTGEKVFLECVQDMDHENMFWYRQDPGLGLRLIYFSYDVKMKEKGDIPEGYSVSREKKERFSLILESASTNQTSMYLCASSLTSGSNTGELFFGEGSRLTVL.

V is TRBV6-5 and J is TRBJ1-5; 9 nucleotides align to TRBD1. V trimming: 4 bases; J trimming: 4 bases; junction bases outside the gene matches: 14. Germline V CDR1 and CDR2: MNHEY, SVGAGI. The CDR3 runs to 18 residues. The chain's CDR3 is CASSSHEGTGGYNQPQHF. The CDR3 DNA sequence: TGTGCCAGCAGTTCCCACGAAGGAACAGGGGGCTATAATCAGCCCCAGCATTTT.

The chain employs TRBV7-9 and TRBJ2-5, with TRBD1 matching 8 bases. CDR3 length: 14 residues. The V segment lost 5 bases and the J segment 7 bases; nucleotides outside the gene matches: 9. CDR1 is SEHNR and CDR2 is FQNEAQ in the germline V gene (reference sequence). As DNA, the CDR3 is TGTGCCAGCAGCCCGAAAGGACAGGGAGGGACCCAGTACTTC. Its protein product is CASSPKGQGGTQYF.

This clonotype was observed many times. Written as DNA, the CDR3 is TGTGCCAGTAGTTTCCGGCCCGGGGAGCTGTTTTTT. Translating gives CASSFRPGELFF. The chain couples TRBV19 to TRBJ2-2; unclear D gene. V was pared by 5 bases and J by 6 bases, with 7 bases between. Germline V gene lookup returns CDR1 LNHDA and CDR2 SQIVND (reference sequence). The CDR3 extends over 12 amino acids.

J is TRBJ2-7 and V is TRBV2; D tentatively fits TRBD1 or TRBD2 (6 bases each). Germline CDR1 and CDR2: SNHLY and FYNNEI. There are 15 residues in the CDR3. Trimming pared 5 bases from V and 4 bases from J, leaving 18 bases between. DNA of the CDR3: TGTGCCAGCAGTAGGTCTCCGGGGGCGAGTTACGAGCAGTACTTC. It codes for CASSRSPGASYEQYF.

Ten or more counts support this clonotype. The chain recombines TRBV7-8 with TRBJ1-1; 7 bases are a match to TRBD1. Germline CDR1 SGHVS, CDR2 FQNEAQ. Trimming took 1 base from V and 4 from J; bases not matched to a gene: 6. CDR3 length equals 15 residues. CDR3 nucleotide sequence: TGTGCCAGCAGCTTAGGACAGGGACTTAGCACTGAAGCTTTCTTT. This encodes CASSLGQGLSTEAFF.

Turning to this clonotype: It differs at one base from a far larger clone, so likely a read error. This chain connects TRBV5-6 to TRBJ2-5; D unclear. CDR3 length: 11 residues. Germline values: CDR1 SGHDT, CDR2 YYEEEE. The CDR3 nucleotides are TGTGCCGGCAGCTTAACGGAGACCCAGTACTTC. It yields the protein CAGSLTETQYF. Based on the CDR3 plus reference TRBV5-6 and TRBJ2-5, the full variable domain is DAGVTQSPTHLIKTRGQQVTLRCSPKSGHDTVSWYQQALGQGPQFIFQYYEEEERQRGNFPDRFSGHQFPNYSSELNVNALLLGDSALYLCAGSLTETQYFGPGTRLLVL.